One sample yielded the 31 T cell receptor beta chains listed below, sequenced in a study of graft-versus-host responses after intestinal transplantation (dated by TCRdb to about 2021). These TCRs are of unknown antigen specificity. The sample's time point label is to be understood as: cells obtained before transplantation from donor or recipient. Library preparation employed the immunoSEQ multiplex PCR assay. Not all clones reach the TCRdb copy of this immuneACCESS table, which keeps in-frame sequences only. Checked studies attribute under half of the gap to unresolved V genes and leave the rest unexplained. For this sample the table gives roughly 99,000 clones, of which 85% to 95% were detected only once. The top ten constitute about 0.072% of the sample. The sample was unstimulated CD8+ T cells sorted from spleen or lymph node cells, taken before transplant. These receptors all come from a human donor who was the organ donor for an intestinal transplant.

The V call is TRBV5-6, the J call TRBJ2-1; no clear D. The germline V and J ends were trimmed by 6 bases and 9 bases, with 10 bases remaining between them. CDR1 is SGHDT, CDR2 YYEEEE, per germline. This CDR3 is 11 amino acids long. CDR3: CASTIGGEQFF. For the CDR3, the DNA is TGTGCCAGCACGATCGGTGGTGAGCAGTTCTTC.

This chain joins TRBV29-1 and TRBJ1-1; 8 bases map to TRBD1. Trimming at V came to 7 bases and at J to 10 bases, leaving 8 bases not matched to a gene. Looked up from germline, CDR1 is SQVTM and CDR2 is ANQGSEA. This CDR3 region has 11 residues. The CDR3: CSAGPGGAAFF. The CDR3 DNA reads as TGCAGCGCCGGCCCAGGGGGCGCAGCTTTCTTT.

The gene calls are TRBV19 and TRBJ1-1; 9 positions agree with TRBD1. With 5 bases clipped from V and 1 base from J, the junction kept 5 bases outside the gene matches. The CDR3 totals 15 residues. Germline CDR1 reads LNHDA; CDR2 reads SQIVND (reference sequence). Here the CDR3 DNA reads TGTGCCAGTAGTTTTGCGGGACAGGGGAACACTGAAGCTTTCTTT. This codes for CASSFAGQGNTEAFF.

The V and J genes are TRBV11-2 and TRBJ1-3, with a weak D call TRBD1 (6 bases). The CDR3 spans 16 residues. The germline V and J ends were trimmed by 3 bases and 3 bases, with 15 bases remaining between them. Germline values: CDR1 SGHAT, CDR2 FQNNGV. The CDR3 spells CASSFPEGVSGNTIYF. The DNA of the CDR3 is TGTGCCAGCAGCTTCCCCGAGGGGGTTAGTGGAAACACCATATATTTT.

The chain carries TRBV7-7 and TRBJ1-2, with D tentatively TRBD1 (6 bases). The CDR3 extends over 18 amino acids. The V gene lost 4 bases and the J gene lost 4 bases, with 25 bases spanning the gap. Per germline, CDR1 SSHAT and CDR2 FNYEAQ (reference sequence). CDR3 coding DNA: TGTGCCAGCAGCTACCTCGCCCAAACGGGACAAGGATCCTATGGCTACACCTTC. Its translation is CASSYLAQTGQGSYGYTF.

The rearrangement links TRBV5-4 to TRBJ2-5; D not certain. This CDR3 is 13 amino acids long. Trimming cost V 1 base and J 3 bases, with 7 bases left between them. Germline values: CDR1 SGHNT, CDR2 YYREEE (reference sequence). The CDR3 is CASSLYSKETQYF. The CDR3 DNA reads TGTGCCAGCAGCTTGTACTCGAAAGAGACCCAGTACTTC.

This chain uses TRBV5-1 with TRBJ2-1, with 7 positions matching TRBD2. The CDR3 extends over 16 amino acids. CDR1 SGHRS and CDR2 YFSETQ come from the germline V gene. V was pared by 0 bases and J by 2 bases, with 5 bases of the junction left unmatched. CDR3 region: CASSLEPSGAYNEQFF. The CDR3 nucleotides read TGCGCCAGCAGCTTGGAACCCAGCGGGGCCTACAATGAGCAGTTCTTC.

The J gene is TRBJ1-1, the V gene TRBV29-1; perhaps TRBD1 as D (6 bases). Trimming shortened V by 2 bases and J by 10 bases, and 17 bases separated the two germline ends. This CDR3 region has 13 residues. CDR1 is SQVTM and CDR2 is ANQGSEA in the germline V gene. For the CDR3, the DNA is TGCAGCGTTGAACGGGTGGGGGCCCCTGGAGCTTTCTTT. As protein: CSVERVGAPGAFF.

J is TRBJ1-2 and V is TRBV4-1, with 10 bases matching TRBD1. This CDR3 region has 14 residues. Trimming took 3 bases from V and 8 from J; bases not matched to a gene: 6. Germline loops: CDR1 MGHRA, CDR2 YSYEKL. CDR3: CASSHGGTGDGYTF. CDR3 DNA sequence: TGCGCCAGCAGCCACGGAGGGACAGGGGACGGCTACACCTTC.

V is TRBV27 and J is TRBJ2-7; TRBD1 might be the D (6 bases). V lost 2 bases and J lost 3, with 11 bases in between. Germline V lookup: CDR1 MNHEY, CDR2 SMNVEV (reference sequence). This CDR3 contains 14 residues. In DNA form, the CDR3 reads TGTGCCAGCAGTTTAGTACAGGGTGGCTACGAGCAGTACTTC. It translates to CASSLVQGGYEQYF.

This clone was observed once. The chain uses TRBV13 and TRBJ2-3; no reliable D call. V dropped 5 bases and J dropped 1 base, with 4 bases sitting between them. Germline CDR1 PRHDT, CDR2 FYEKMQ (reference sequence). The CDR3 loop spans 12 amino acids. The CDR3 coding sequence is TGTGCCAGCAGCGCGGGCACAGATACGCAGTATTTT. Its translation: CASSAGTDTQYF.

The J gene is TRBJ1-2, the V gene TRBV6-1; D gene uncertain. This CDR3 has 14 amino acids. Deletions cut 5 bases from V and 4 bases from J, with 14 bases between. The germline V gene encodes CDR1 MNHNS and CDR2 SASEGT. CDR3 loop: CASSSQEFGYGYTF. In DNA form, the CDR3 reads TGTGCCAGCAGTTCCCAGGAATTCGGCTATGGCTACACCTTC.

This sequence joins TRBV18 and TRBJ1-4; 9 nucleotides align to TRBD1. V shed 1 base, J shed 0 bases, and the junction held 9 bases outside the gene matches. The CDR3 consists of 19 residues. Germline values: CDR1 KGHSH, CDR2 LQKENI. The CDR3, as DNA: TGTGCCAGCTCACCACGTGGACAGGGGAGAAGCGCAACTAATGAAAAACTGTTTTTT. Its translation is CASSPRGQGRSATNEKLFF.

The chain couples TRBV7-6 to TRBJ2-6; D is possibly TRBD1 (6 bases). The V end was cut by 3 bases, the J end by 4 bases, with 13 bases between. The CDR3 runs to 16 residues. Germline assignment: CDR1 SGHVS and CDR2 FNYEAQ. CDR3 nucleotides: TGTGCCAGCAGCTTGGACGTGGGGGCCGGGGCCAACGTCCTGACTTTC. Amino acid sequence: CASSLDVGAGANVLTF.

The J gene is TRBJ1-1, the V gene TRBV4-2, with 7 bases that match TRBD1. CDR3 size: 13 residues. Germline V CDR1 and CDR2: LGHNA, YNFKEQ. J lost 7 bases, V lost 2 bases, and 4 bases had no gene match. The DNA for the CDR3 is TGTGCCAGCAGCCAAAACAGGGGCTTTGAAGCTTTCTTT. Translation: CASSQNRGFEAFF.

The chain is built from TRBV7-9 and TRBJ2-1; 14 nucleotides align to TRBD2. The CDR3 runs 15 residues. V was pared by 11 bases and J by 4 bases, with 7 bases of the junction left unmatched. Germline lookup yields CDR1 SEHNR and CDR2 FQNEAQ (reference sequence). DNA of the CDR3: TGTGCCTCACGACTAGCGGGAGGGAATTACAATGAGCAGTTCTTC. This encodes CASRLAGGNYNEQFF.

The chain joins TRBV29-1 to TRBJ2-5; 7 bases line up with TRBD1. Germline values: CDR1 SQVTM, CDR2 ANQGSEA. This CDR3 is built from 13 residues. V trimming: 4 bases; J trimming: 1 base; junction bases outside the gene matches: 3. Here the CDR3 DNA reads TGCAGCGTTGGAGGGACAGCCCAAGAGACCCAGTACTTC. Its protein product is CSVGGTAQETQYF.

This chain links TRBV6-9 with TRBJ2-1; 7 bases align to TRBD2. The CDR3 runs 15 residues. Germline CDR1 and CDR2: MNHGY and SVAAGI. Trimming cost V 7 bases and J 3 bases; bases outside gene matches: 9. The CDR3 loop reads CASNPEREGYNEQFF. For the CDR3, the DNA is TGTGCCAGCAATCCGGAGCGGGAAGGCTACAATGAGCAGTTCTTC.

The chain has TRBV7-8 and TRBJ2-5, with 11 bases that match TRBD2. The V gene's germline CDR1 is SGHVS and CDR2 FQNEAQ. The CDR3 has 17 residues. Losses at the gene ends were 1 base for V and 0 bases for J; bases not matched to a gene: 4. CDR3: CASSLGLAGLYQETQYF. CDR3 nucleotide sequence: TGTGCCAGCAGCTTAGGACTAGCGGGACTGTACCAAGAGACCCAGTACTTC.

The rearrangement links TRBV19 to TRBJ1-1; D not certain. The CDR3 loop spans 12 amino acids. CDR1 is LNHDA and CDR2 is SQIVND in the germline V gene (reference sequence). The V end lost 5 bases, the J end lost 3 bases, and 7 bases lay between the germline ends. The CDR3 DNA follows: TGTGCCAGTAGTCATCCCCACACTGAAGCTTTCTTT. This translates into CASSHPHTEAFF.

CDR3 sequence (DNA): TGTGCCATCAGTGGTTCGGACAGGGTGCGTGGCTACACCTTC. Protein sequence: CAISGSDRVRGYTF. The chain carries TRBV10-3 and TRBJ1-2, with 8 bases that match TRBD1. Germline assignment: CDR1 ENHRY and CDR2 SYGVKD. The CDR3 loop spans 14 amino acids. V lost 4 bases and J lost 7; bases outside the gene matches: 8.

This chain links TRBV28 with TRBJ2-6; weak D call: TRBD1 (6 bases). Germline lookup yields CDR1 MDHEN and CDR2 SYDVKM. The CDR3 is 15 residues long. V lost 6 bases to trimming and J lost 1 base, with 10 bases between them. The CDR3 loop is CASRNRGSGANVLTF. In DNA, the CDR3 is TGTGCCAGCAGGAATAGGGGGTCTGGGGCCAACGTCCTGACTTTC.

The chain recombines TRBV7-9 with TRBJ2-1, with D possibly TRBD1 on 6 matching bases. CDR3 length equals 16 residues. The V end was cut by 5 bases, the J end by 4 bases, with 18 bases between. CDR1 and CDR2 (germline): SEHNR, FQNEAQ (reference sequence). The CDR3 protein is CASSASRDILYNEQFF. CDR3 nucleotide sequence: TGTGCCAGCAGCGCATCCCGGGACATCCTATACAATGAGCAGTTCTTC.

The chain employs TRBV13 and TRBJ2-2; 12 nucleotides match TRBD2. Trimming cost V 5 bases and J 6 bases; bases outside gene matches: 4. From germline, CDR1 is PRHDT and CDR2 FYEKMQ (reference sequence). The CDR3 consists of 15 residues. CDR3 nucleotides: TGTGCCAGCAGCGCCCTAGCGGGAGGGCCCGGGGAGCTGTTTTTT. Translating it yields CASSALAGGPGELFF.

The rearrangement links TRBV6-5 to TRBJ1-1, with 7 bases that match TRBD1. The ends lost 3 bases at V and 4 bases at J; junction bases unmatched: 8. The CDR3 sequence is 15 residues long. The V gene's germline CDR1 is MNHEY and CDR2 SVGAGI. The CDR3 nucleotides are TGTGCCAGCAGTTATTGGGACAGTGAGGGCACTGAAGCTTTCTTT. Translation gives CASSYWDSEGTEAFF.

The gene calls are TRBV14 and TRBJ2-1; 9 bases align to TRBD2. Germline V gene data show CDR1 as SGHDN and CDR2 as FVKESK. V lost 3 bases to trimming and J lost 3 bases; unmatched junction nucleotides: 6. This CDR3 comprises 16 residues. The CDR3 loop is CASSQLAGHFYNEQFF. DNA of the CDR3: TGTGCCAGCAGCCAGCTAGCGGGACACTTCTACAATGAGCAGTTCTTC.

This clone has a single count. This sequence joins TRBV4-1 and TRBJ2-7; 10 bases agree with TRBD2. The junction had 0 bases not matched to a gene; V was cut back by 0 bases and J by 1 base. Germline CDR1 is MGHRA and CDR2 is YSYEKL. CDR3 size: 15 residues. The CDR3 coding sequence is TGCGCCAGCAGCCAAGAAGCGGGGGGGTCCTACGAGCAGTACTTC. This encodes CASSQEAGGSYEQYF.

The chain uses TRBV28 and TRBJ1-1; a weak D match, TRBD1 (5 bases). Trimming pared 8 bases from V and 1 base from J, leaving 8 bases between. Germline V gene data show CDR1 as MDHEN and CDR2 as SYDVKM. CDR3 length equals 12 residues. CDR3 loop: CASLGGNTEAFF. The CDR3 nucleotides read TGTGCCAGCCTCGGGGGGAACACTGAAGCTTTCTTT.

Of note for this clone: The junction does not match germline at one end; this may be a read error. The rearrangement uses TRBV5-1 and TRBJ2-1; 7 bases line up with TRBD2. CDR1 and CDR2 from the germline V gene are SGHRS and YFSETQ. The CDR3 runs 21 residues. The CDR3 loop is CASRLDGRLADWLLFYNEQFF. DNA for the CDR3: TGCGCCAGCAGATTGGACGGGCGACTAGCAGATTGGTTATTATTCTACAATGAGCAGTTCTTC.

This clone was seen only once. The CDR3 protein is CSVGGSEGTDTQYF. As DNA, the CDR3 is TGCAGCGTTGGAGGGTCAGAAGGGACAGATACGCAGTATTTT. The chain couples TRBV29-1 to TRBJ2-3; D possibly corresponds to TRBD2 (5 bases). Deletions cut 4 bases from V and 3 bases from J, with 14 bases between. The germline CDR1 and CDR2 sequences are SQVTM and ANQGSEA. The CDR3 runs to 14 residues.

CDR3 nucleotide sequence: TGTGCCAGCAGCTTAGCGGTCCAGGGGCATCCGAACACTGAAGCTTTCTTT. Protein product: CASSLAVQGHPNTEAFF. The V and J genes are TRBV7-2 and TRBJ1-1, with D tentatively TRBD1 (6 bases). The CDR3 totals 17 residues. From germline, CDR1 is SGHTA and CDR2 FQGNSA. V was shortened by 0 bases and J by 1 base, with 15 bases between the two germline ends.